This TCR beta chain is from a study of CD8+ T cells in alopecia areata. Extraction and reverse transcription of RNA yielded cDNA as the sequencing template. Here immunoSEQ multiplex PCR was the method, and the copy in TCRdb shows in-frame clones only, minus some. The sample lists approximately 280,000 clones; 58% were seen once. The CDR3 extends over 14 amino acids. V lost 2 bases to trimming and J lost 2 bases, with 9 bases between them. In germline, CDR1 is MNHNY, CDR2 SVGAGI (reference sequence). As for treatment: oral pan-JAK inhibitor, 5-10 mg twice daily. The origin of this receptor is a human donor with alopecia areata. V is TRBV6-6 and J is TRBJ1-1, with D unresolved. Here the sequenced sample was CD4+ T cells sorted from blood, taken at week 24, from a patient treated with tofacitinib. The CDR3, as DNA: TGTGCCAGCAGTTACGGGCGGTTAAACACTGAAGCTTTCTTT. Translation: CASSYGRLNTEAFF.